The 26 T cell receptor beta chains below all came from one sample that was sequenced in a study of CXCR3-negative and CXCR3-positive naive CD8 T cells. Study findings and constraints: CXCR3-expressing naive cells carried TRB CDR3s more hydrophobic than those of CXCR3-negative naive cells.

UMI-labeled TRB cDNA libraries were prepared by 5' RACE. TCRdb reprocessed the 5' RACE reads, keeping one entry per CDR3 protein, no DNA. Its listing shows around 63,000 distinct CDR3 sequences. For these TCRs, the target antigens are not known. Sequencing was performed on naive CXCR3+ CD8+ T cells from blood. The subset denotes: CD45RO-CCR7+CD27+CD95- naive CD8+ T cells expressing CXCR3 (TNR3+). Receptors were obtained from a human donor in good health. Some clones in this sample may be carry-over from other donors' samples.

This CDR3 reads CASQGAYNEKFF. The chain recombines TRBV9 with TRBJ2-1; checking the TCRdb D call of TRBD1 is not possible without DNA. This CDR3 is built from 12 residues. The germline V gene has CDR1 SGDLS and CDR2 YYNGEE.

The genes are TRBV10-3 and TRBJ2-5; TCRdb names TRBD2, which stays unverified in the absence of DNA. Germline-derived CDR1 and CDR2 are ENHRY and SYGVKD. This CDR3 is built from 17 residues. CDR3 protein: CAISGPPHRTEGETQYF.

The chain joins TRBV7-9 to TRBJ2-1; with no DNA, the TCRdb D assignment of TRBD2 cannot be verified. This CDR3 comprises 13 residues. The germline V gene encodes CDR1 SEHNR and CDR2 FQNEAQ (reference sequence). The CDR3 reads CASSVVEGNEQFF.

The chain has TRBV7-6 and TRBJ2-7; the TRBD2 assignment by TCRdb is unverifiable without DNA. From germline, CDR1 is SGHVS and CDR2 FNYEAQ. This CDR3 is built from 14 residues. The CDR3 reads CASSPDLSSYEQYF.

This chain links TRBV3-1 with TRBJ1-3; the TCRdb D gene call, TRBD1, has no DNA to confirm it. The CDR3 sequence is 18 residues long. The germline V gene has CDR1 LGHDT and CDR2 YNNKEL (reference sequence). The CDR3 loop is CASSAPGQGPASGNTIYF.

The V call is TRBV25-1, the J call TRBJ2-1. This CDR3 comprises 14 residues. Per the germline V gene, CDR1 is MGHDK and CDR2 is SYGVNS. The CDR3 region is CASRHDSSWNEQFF.

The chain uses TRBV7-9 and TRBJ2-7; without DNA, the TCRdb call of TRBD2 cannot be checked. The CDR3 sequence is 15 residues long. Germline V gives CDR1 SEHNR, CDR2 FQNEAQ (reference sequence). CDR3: CASSLGGTVVFEQYF.

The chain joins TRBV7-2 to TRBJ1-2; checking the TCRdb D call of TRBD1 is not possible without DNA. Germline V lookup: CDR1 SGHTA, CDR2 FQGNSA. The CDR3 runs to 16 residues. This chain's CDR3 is CASSPQPGGGRFGYTF.

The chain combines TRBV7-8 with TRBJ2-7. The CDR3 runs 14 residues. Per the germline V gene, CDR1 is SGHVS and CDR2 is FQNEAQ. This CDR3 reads CASSPKVGGDEQYF.

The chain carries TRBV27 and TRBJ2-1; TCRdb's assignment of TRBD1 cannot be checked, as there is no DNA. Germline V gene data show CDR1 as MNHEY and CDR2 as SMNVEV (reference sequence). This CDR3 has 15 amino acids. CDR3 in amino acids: CASSPEGQASNEQFF.

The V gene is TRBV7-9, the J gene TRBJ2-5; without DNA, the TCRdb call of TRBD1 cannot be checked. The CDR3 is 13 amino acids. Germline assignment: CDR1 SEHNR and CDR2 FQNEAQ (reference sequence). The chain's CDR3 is CASSTGGQETQYF.

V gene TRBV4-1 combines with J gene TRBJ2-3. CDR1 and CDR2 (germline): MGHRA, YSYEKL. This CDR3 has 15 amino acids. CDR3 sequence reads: CASSQVAASTDTQYF.

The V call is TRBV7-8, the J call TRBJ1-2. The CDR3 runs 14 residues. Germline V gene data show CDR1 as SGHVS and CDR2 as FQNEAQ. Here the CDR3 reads CASSLGGGGFGYTF.

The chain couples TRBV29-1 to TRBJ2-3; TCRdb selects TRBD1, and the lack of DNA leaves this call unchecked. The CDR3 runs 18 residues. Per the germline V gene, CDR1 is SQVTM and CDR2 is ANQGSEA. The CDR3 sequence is CSVEGQDSSGPSTDTQYF.

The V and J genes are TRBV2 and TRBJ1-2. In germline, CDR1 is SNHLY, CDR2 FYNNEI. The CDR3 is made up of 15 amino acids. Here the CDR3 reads CASIRRPGLGYGYTF.

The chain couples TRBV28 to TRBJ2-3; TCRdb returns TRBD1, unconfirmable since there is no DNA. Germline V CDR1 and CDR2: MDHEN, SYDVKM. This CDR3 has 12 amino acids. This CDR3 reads CASSLGGDTQYF.

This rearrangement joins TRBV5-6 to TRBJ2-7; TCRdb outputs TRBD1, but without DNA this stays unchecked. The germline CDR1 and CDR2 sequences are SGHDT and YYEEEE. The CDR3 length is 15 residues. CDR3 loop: CASSFLVGGWYEQYF.

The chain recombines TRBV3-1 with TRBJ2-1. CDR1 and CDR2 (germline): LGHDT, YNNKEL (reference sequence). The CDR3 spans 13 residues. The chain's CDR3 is CASSQGLYNEQFF.

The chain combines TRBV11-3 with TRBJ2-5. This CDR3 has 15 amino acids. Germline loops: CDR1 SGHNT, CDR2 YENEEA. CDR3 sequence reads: CASSLAVTGQETQYF.

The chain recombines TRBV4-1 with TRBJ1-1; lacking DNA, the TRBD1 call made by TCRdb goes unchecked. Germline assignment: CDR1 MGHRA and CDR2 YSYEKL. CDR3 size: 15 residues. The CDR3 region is CASSQDSRGGTEAFF.

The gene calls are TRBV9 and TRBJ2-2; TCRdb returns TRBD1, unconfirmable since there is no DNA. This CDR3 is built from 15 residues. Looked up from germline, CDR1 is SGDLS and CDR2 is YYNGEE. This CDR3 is CASSVTGTNTGELFF.

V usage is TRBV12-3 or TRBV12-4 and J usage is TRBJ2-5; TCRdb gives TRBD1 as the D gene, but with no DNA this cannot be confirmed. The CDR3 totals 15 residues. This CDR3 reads CASSPEYSPGETQYF.

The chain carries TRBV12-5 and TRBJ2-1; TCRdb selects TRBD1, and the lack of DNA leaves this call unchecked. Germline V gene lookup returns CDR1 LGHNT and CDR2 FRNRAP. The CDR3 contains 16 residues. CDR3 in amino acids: CASGSTTGISYNEQFF.

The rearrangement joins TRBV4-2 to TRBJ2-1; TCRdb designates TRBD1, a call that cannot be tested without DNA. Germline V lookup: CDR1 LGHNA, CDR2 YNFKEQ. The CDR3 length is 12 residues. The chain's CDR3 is CASSLGTNEQFF.

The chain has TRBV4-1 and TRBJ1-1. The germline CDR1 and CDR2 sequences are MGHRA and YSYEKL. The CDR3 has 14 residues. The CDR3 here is CASSQHSVNTEAFF.

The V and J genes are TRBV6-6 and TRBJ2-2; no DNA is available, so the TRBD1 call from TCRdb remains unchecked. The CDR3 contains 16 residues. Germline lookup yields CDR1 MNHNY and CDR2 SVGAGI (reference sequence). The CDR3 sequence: CASSLLPGPNTGELFF.